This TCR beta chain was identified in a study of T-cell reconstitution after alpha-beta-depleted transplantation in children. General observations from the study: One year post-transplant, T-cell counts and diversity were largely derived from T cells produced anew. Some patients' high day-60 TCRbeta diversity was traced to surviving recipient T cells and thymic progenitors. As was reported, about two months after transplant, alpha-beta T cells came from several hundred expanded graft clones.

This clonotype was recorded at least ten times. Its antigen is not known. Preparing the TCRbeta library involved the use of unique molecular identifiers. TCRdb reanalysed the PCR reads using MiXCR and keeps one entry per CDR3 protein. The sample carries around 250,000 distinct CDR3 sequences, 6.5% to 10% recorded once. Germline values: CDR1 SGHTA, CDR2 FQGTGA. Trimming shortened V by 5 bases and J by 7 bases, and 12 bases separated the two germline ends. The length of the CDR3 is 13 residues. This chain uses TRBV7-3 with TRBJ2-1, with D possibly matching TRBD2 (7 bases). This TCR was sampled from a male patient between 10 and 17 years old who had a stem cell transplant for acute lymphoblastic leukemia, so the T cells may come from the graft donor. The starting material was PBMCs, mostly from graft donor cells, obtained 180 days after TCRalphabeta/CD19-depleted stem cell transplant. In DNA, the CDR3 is TGTGCCAGCAGCCCTAGGGGGGGAAATGAGCAGTTCTTC. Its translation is CASSPRGGNEQFF.